The 32 T cell receptor beta chains presented below share a single source sample, sequenced in a study of blood T cell repertoires in COVID-19. Profiling relied on immunoSEQ multiplex PCR, and the TCRdb table lists in-frame clones only, not all of them. The data hold some 280,000 clones, with 75% to 90% observed a single time. Sequenced sample: peripheral blood. The receptors originated from a woman aged 60-75 years with acute or convalescent COVID-19.

The chain joins TRBV7-9 to TRBJ2-5, with TRBD2 matching 10 bases. Germline V gene lookup returns CDR1 SEHNR and CDR2 FQNEAQ (reference sequence). The CDR3 has 15 amino acids. The V and J ends lost 6 bases and 4 bases, in that order; junction bases with no gene match: 8. In nucleotides, the CDR3 is TGTGCCAGCAGTGCTAGCGGGAGCCCCACAGAGACCCAGTACTTC. Amino acids: CASSASGSPTETQYF.

The CDR3 sequence: CASSTVRTALQFNYGYTF. In DNA form, the CDR3 reads TGTGCCAGCAGCACGGTCCGGACAGCGCTCCAGTTTAACTATGGCTACACCTTC. The V and J genes are TRBV28 and TRBJ1-2; D is perhaps TRBD1 (6 bases). Deletions cut 6 bases from V and 1 base from J, with 24 bases between. Germline V lookup: CDR1 MDHEN, CDR2 SYDVKM. The CDR3 length is 18 residues.

The chain is built from TRBV6-6 and TRBJ1-5; 12 bases align to TRBD1. Germline values: CDR1 MNHNY, CDR2 SVGAGI (reference sequence). This CDR3 contains 16 residues. Trimming cost V 8 bases and J 6 bases; bases outside gene matches: 11. The CDR3: CASGRRDRGQVQPQHF. DNA for the CDR3: TGTGCCAGCGGACGCCGGGACAGGGGGCAGGTTCAGCCCCAGCATTTT.

This chain joins TRBV28 and TRBJ2-3; perhaps TRBD2 as D (7 bases). The germline V and J ends were trimmed by 5 bases and 4 bases, with 16 bases remaining between them. Germline loops: CDR1 MDHEN, CDR2 SYDVKM. The CDR3 covers 15 residues. This CDR3 is CASSPWGGAADTQYF. In nucleotides, the CDR3 is TGTGCCAGCAGTCCTTGGGGGGGCGCAGCAGATACGCAGTATTTT.

The genes are TRBV6-2 or TRBV6-3 and TRBJ2-7; possibly TRBD1 for D (5 bases). With 6 bases removed from V and 5 bases from J, the gap between germline ends came to 14 bases. The V gene's germline CDR1 is MNHEY and CDR2 SVGEGT. This CDR3 is 13 amino acids long. Here the CDR3 DNA reads TGTGCCAGCAGCAAAATAGCAGGGAACGAGCAGTACTTC. This translates into CASSKIAGNEQYF.

The chain employs TRBV5-1 and TRBJ2-1, with 8 bases identical to TRBD2. CDR3 length: 16 residues. Germline CDR1 reads SGHRS; CDR2 reads YFSETQ. Trimming cost V 4 bases and J 6 bases; bases outside gene matches: 12. CDR3 DNA sequence: TGCGCCAGCAGCCCGGAGGGACTAGTAGGTGGCAATGAGCAGTTCTTC. This codes for CASSPEGLVGGNEQFF.

This chain connects TRBV19 to TRBJ2-1; possibly TRBD1 for D (6 bases). This CDR3 is 17 amino acids long. The V end was cut by 3 bases, the J end by 4 bases, with 19 bases between. In germline, CDR1 is LNHDA, CDR2 SQIVND (reference sequence). In DNA, the CDR3 is TGTGCCAGTAGTATTGGGGGCGGCAGGGTAGATTACAATGAGCAGTTCTTC. Translating it yields CASSIGGGRVDYNEQFF.

The chain recombines TRBV10-1 with TRBJ1-2; 9 bases fit TRBD1. The V gene end was trimmed by 3 bases and the J gene end by 3 bases; junction bases not matched to a gene: 11. Germline V gene data show CDR1 as WNHNN and CDR2 as SYGVQD (reference sequence). CDR3 length: 17 amino acids. CDR3 amino acids: CASSDRDRALFDYGYTF. DNA for the CDR3: TGCGCCAGCAGTGACCGGGACAGGGCCTTGTTTGACTATGGCTACACCTTC.

This clone was detected once. The V gene is TRBV3-1 (or the pseudogene TRBV3-2), the J gene TRBJ2-3; 9 nucleotides align to TRBD2. Germline CDR1 is LGHDT and CDR2 is YNNKEL (reference sequence). V trimming: 4 bases; J trimming: 2 bases; junction bases outside the gene matches: 7. CDR3 length: 16 residues. This CDR3 is CASSLALAGTTDTQYF. The CDR3 bases are TGTGCCAGCAGCCTCGCTCTAGCGGGGACCACAGATACGCAGTATTTT.

The gene calls are TRBV28 and TRBJ2-7; 7 bases agree with TRBD1. After removal of 5 bases from V and 5 bases from J, the junction contained 9 bases not matched to a gene. Germline V gives CDR1 MDHEN, CDR2 SYDVKM. The CDR3 contains 14 residues. Here the CDR3 DNA reads TGTGCCAGCAGTCGGGCAGGGGGAACGGACGAGCAGTACTTC. This gives the protein CASSRAGGTDEQYF. Looking up the rest from reference TRBV28 and TRBJ2-7 gives the full variable domain: DVKVTQSSRYLVKRTGEKVFLECVQDMDHENMFWYRQDPGLGLRLIYFSYDVKMKEKGDIPEGYSVSREKKERFSLILESASTNQTSMYLCASSRAGGTDEQYFGPGTRLTVT.

The chain combines TRBV28 with TRBJ1-5, with D unclear. The V gene's germline CDR1 is MDHEN and CDR2 SYDVKM. The CDR3 runs 16 residues. The V end lost 8 bases, the J end lost 0 bases, and 17 bases lay between the germline ends. The CDR3 spells CASHESGGYSNQPQHF. The CDR3 bases are TGTGCCAGCCACGAAAGTGGAGGGTATAGCAATCAGCCCCAGCATTTT.

The CDR3 reads CASSPGQGLNTEAFF. The CDR3 nucleotides are TGTGCCAGTAGTCCTGGACAGGGACTGAACACTGAAGCTTTCTTT. V usage is TRBV19 and J usage is TRBJ1-1; 8 nucleotides align to TRBD1. V shed 5 bases and J 0 bases; nucleotides not matched to a gene: 5. The CDR3 loop spans 15 amino acids. Germline CDR1 reads LNHDA; CDR2 reads SQIVND (reference sequence).

The chain employs TRBV5-1 and TRBJ2-7; tentative D call: TRBD2 (6 bases). Trimming took 5 bases from V and 2 from J, leaving 20 bases between them. The CDR3 consists of 16 residues. Germline V lookup: CDR1 SGHRS, CDR2 YFSETQ. In nucleotides, the CDR3 is TGCGCCAGCAGAAAAACTCCGGGCTCGGGGGCCTACGAGCAGTACTTC. Translating it yields CASRKTPGSGAYEQYF.

This clone was recorded a few times. The chain has TRBV18 and TRBJ2-2; 7 nucleotides match TRBD2. CDR1 is KGHSH and CDR2 is LQKENI in the germline V gene. With V trimmed by 1 base and J by 0 bases, 5 bases remained unmatched. This CDR3 region has 17 residues. CDR3: CASSPLGLPSNTGELFF. The CDR3 DNA is TGTGCCAGCTCACCACTGGGACTACCTTCGAACACCGGGGAGCTGTTTTTT.

The gene calls are TRBV16 and TRBJ2-7; 8 nucleotides match TRBD1. Germline CDR1 is KGHSY and CDR2 is FQNENV. The CDR3 extends over 14 amino acids. With V trimmed by 0 bases and J by 6 bases, 4 bases remained unmatched. CDR3 loop: CASSQSAGGLEQYF. The CDR3 coding sequence is TGTGCCAGCAGCCAATCGGCAGGGGGCCTCGAGCAGTACTTC.

The chain employs TRBV7-2 and TRBJ2-7, with TRBD2 matching 7 bases. The CDR3 has 16 amino acids. Germline CDR1 reads SGHTA; CDR2 reads FQGNSA. J was trimmed by 2 bases and V by 4 bases; bases with no gene match: 11. CDR3 bases: TGTGCCAGCAGCTCCATCTTGGGAGGGGTTCCCTACGAGCAGTACTTC. Translated: CASSSILGGVPYEQYF.

The chain joins TRBV5-6 to TRBJ2-7; perhaps TRBD1 as D (5 bases). The V and J ends lost 2 bases and 2 bases respectively, with 11 bases between them. CDR1 and CDR2 (germline): SGHDT, YYEEEE. The length of the CDR3 is 14 residues. CDR3 residues: CASSFKQVAYEQYF. Written as DNA, the CDR3 is TGTGCCAGCAGCTTTAAACAGGTTGCCTACGAGCAGTACTTC.

In its sample, this clone was seen a few times. The chain combines TRBV7-7 with TRBJ2-1; 8 bases are a match to TRBD2. Germline assignment: CDR1 SSHAT and CDR2 FNYEAQ (reference sequence). The V and J ends lost 4 bases and 2 bases, in that order; junction bases with no gene match: 4. The CDR3 sequence is 15 residues long. Here the CDR3 reads CASSSGRGAYNEQFF. In nucleotides, the CDR3 is TGTGCCAGCAGCTCAGGGCGGGGGGCCTACAATGAGCAGTTCTTC.

The rearrangement links TRBV27 to TRBJ2-7, with D tentatively TRBD1 (5 bases). Per germline, CDR1 MNHEY and CDR2 SMNVEV (reference sequence). This CDR3 has 16 amino acids. V lost 7 bases and J lost 0, with 19 bases in between. The CDR3 nucleotides read TGTGCCAGCACTCCCTCTGTAGGACACCACTCCTACGAGCAGTACTTC. It specifies CASTPSVGHHSYEQYF.

The chain combines TRBV7-9 with TRBJ2-1, with D unresolved. Trimming cost V 10 bases and J 0 bases, with 19 bases left between them. The CDR3 is made up of 16 amino acids. The germline V gene encodes CDR1 SEHNR and CDR2 FQNEAQ (reference sequence). The CDR3 sequence is CATDLEQVSSYNEQFF. The DNA for the CDR3 is TGTGCCACCGATCTTGAGCAGGTGAGCTCCTACAATGAGCAGTTCTTC. Full variable domain (remainder filled in from reference TRBV7-9 and TRBJ2-1): DTGVSQNPRHKITKRGQNVTFRCDPISEHNRLYWYRQTLGQGPEFLTYFQNEAQLEKSRLLSDRFSAERPKGSFSTLEIQRTEQGDSAMYLCATDLEQVSSYNEQFFGPGTRLTVL.

V usage is TRBV27 and J usage is TRBJ1-4, with a possible D match to TRBD1 (5 bases). This CDR3 contains 16 residues. Looked up from germline, CDR1 is MNHEY and CDR2 is SMNVEV (reference sequence). Trimming took 3 bases from V and 0 from J, leaving 11 bases between them. The CDR3 DNA sequence: TGTGCCAGCAGTTTCTCCTGGGGGGCAACTAATGAAAAACTGTTTTTT. Amino acids: CASSFSWGATNEKLFF.

This chain links TRBV4-1 with TRBJ1-1; D unclear. Trimming pared 8 bases from V and 7 bases from J, leaving 14 bases between. The CDR3 consists of 12 residues. CDR1 and CDR2 (germline): MGHRA, YSYEKL. The CDR3 here is CASFSWESEAFF. CDR3 in DNA: TGCGCCAGCTTCTCCTGGGAGAGTGAAGCTTTCTTT.

This clone has just a few counts. CDR3: CASSPWFDREKETQYF. As DNA, the CDR3 is TGTGCCAGCAGCCCCTGGTTCGACAGGGAAAAAGAGACCCAGTACTTC. The gene calls are TRBV3-1 (or the pseudogene TRBV3-2) and TRBJ2-5; TRBD1 matches at 7 bases. Germline values: CDR1 LGHDT, CDR2 YNNKEL (reference sequence). Germline trimming cut 4 bases from V and 3 bases from J; bases unmatched to any gene: 11. This CDR3 is 16 amino acids long.

The V gene is TRBV4-1, the J gene TRBJ1-3; D is undetermined. Trimming pared 5 bases from V and 8 bases from J, leaving 10 bases between. CDR3 length: 12 residues. Germline CDR1 is MGHRA and CDR2 is YSYEKL. CDR3 coding DNA: TGCGCCAGCAGCGGCTTCCGGGACACCATATATTTT. It translates to CASSGFRDTIYF.

This clone was seen only once. The V gene is TRBV4-2, the J gene TRBJ2-3, with 10 bases that match TRBD1. CDR1 and CDR2 (germline): LGHNA, YNFKEQ. V shed 1 base and J 6 bases; nucleotides not matched to a gene: 4. This CDR3 region has 15 residues. CDR3 DNA sequence: TGTGCCAGCAGCCAAGCGACAGGGGGCTCGGATACGCAGTATTTT. Translating gives CASSQATGGSDTQYF.

This chain uses TRBV7-6 with TRBJ2-2; a weak D match, TRBD1 (6 bases). The V end lost 7 bases, the J end lost 4 bases, and 13 bases lay between the germline ends. The V gene's germline CDR1 is SGHVS and CDR2 FNYEAQ. This CDR3 contains 14 residues. The CDR3 sequence is CASTPGVSTGELFF. The CDR3 bases are TGTGCCAGCACCCCAGGGGTGTCCACCGGGGAGCTGTTTTTT.

The chain links TRBV5-6 to TRBJ1-5; 7 bases agree with TRBD1. The CDR3 length is 14 residues. Germline trimming cut 3 bases from V and 1 base from J; bases unmatched to any gene: 1. Germline loops: CDR1 SGHDT, CDR2 YYEEEE. CDR3 in DNA: TGTGCCAGCAGCTCGACAGGGAGCAATCAGCCCCAGCATTTT. Protein sequence: CASSSTGSNQPQHF.

This chain connects TRBV6-2 or TRBV6-3 to TRBJ1-5; maybe TRBD1 (5 bases). CDR1 is MNHEY and CDR2 is SVGEGT in the germline V gene. CDR3 size: 14 residues. Trimming removed 2 bases at V and 5 bases at J, with 10 bases between. CDR3 region: CASSYNRGYQPQHF. In nucleotides, the CDR3 is TGTGCCAGCAGTTACAACCGGGGGTATCAGCCCCAGCATTTT.

The chain recombines TRBV2 with TRBJ2-7, with 7 bases fitting TRBD1. V dropped 7 bases and J dropped 0; count of bases not matched to a gene: 9. CDR1 SNHLY and CDR2 FYNNEI come from the germline V gene. The CDR3 is made up of 15 amino acids. The CDR3: CASTTGTALSYEQYF. CDR3 in DNA: TGTGCCAGCACTACCGGGACAGCGCTCTCCTACGAGCAGTACTTC. The full variable domain, with the rest looked up from reference TRBV2 and TRBJ2-7, is EPEVTQTPSHQVTQMGQEVILRCVPISNHLYFYWYRQILGQKVEFLVSFYNNEISEKSEIFDDQFSVERPDGSNFTLKIRSTKLEDSAMYFCASTTGTALSYEQYFGPGTRLTVT.

The chain employs TRBV5-4 and TRBJ1-4, with 7 bases identical to TRBD1. The CDR3 contains 13 residues. The junction had 3 bases not matched to a gene; V was cut back by 5 bases and J by 5 bases. Germline V gives CDR1 SGHNT, CDR2 YYREEE (reference sequence). The CDR3 protein is CASRQTGNEKLFF. CDR3 in DNA: TGTGCCAGCAGACAGACAGGGAATGAAAAACTGTTTTTT. Using reference TRBV5-4 and TRBJ1-4 for the parts outside the CDR3, the full variable domain is ETGVTQSPTHLIKTRGQQVTLRCSSQSGHNTVSWYQQALGQGPQFIFQYYREEENGRGNFPPRFSGLQFPNYSSELNVNALELDDSALYLCASRQTGNEKLFFGSGTQLSVL.

The V gene is TRBV2, the J gene TRBJ1-2; 7 bases fit TRBD1. Germline-derived CDR1 and CDR2 are SNHLY and FYNNEI. Trimming took 7 bases from V and 1 from J; bases not matched to a gene: 6. CDR3 size: 14 residues. The chain's CDR3 is CASIGGGNNYGYTF. CDR3 DNA sequence: TGTGCCAGCATAGGGGGCGGGAATAACTATGGCTACACCTTC.

This chain uses TRBV27 with TRBJ2-5; 9 nucleotides agree with TRBD1. This CDR3 contains 17 residues. Germline V gene sequence: CDR1 MNHEY, CDR2 SMNVEV (reference sequence). With 4 bases clipped from V and 7 bases from J, the junction kept 16 bases outside the gene matches. CDR3 nucleotides: TGTGCCAGCAGTTCTCTCCGGGACAGGGTTGATCTTGGGACCCAGTACTTC. This translates into CASSSLRDRVDLGTQYF.